These 22 T cell receptor beta chains were sequenced from one sample in a study of response to subunit inactivated influenza vaccine (dated by TCRdb to 2016 to 2019). To prepare the library, RT-PCR was applied. Sequencing was performed on an Illumina HiSeq 2500. TCRdb passed the public sequencing reads through fastp at Q25 and MiXCR, retaining productive beta sequences. Every entry covers one CDR3 protein and lists the most common genes and DNA from its rows. Counted in this sample were approximately 490,000 distinct CDR3 sequences; approximately 7.7% of them appeared once. Of the sample, 13% is held by the ten largest clones. Sequencing used PBMCs from blood, obtained roughly 24 months after vaccination. These receptors all stem from a man between 50 and 69 years old who received an inactivated influenza vaccine. Donor details come from another sample of the same person, matched by shared clones.

This clonotype was seen repeatedly, ten times or more. This chain links TRBV6-5 with TRBJ2-3; TRBD2 matches at 8 bases. V shed 1 base, J shed 4 bases, and the junction held 4 bases outside the gene matches. The CDR3 has 15 amino acids. Germline values: CDR1 MNHEY, CDR2 SVGAGI. Here the CDR3 DNA reads TGTGCCAGCAGTTACTTAACTAGCGGTGCAGATACGCAGTATTTT. Its protein product is CASSYLTSGADTQYF.

The rearrangement links TRBV7-2 to TRBJ2-5; weak D call: TRBD1 (5 bases). Trimming stripped 5 bases from V and 7 bases from J, with 14 bases between. The CDR3 consists of 13 residues. Germline CDR1 and CDR2: SGHTA and FQGNSA. DNA of the CDR3: TGTGCCAGCAGCCCCCAGGGCCTGCCGACCCAGTACTTC. Translated: CASSPQGLPTQYF.

This clonotype occurred a few times. The chain couples TRBV7-2 to TRBJ1-6; D is undetermined. Trimming removed 3 bases at V and 6 bases at J, with 18 bases between. Germline V gene lookup returns CDR1 SGHTA and CDR2 FQGNSA. The CDR3 length is 17 residues. The CDR3 sequence is CASSFGVPGRGNSPLHF. CDR3 DNA: TGTGCCAGCAGCTTTGGTGTTCCGGGCCGGGGTAATTCACCCCTCCACTTT.

This clonotype showed up just a few times. J is TRBJ2-1 and V is TRBV7-7; maybe TRBD2 (5 bases). This CDR3 has 14 residues. V dropped 0 bases and J dropped 9 bases, with 12 bases sitting between them. Germline-derived CDR1 and CDR2 are SSHAT and FNYEAQ (reference sequence). CDR3 sequence reads: CASSLAFLAGEQFF. The DNA for the CDR3 is TGTGCCAGCAGCTTAGCGTTCCTAGCCGGTGAGCAGTTCTTC.

This clonotype has a count of ten or more. This rearrangement joins TRBV20-1 to TRBJ1-2; D is undetermined. The CDR3 has 12 amino acids. V lost 2 bases, J lost 9 bases, and 13 bases lay in between. Germline CDR1 and CDR2: DFQATT and SNEGSKA (reference sequence). The CDR3: CSARSPRLSYTF. The CDR3 nucleotides are TGCAGTGCTAGATCCCCCCGTTTGAGCTACACCTTC.

This clonotype has more than one count but fewer than ten. The J gene is TRBJ1-2, the V gene TRBV12-3 or TRBV12-4, with D possibly TRBD1 on 5 matching bases. The CDR3 covers 11 residues. Trimming cost V 6 bases and J 5 bases, with 7 bases left between them. CDR3 sequence: CASSDRYGYTF. CDR3 sequence (DNA): TGTGCCAGCAGCGACAGATATGGCTACACCTTC.

At least ten counts were recorded for this clonotype. The chain carries TRBV7-3 and TRBJ1-6; 8 bases match TRBD1. The CDR3 consists of 13 residues. J gave up 14 bases and V 5 bases, and 8 bases lay outside the gene matches. CDR1 and CDR2 from the germline V gene are SGHTA and FQGTGA. CDR3 nucleotide sequence: TGTGCCAGCAGCGTGGACAGGGTTGGGGCCCTCCACTTT. Protein product: CASSVDRVGALHF. Using reference TRBV7-3 and TRBJ1-6 for the parts outside the CDR3, the full variable domain is GAGVSQTPSNKVTEKGKYVELRCDPISGHTALYWYRQSLGQGPEFLIYFQGTGAADDSGLPNDRFFAVRPEGSVSTLKIQRTERGDSAVYLCASSVDRVGALHFGNGTRLTVT.

This clonotype has at least ten counts. V usage is TRBV11-2 and J usage is TRBJ2-1; D is perhaps TRBD2 (7 bases). The CDR3 extends over 16 amino acids. Trimming took 4 bases from V and 4 from J, leaving 17 bases between them. In germline, CDR1 is SGHAT, CDR2 FQNNGV. This CDR3 is CASSSIRRGAYNEQFF. The CDR3 bases are TGTGCCAGCAGCTCGATTCGTCGGGGGGCTTACAATGAGCAGTTCTTC.

The sample holds many counts of this clonotype. The chain couples TRBV25-1 to TRBJ1-1, with a tentative D call TRBD1 (5 bases). The CDR3 length is 12 residues. The germline gives CDR1 MGHDK, CDR2 SYGVNS. Between the trimmed V and J ends, which lost 4 bases and 8 bases, there was a span of 11 bases. The CDR3 is CASSVGRLEAFF. The CDR3, as DNA: TGTGCCAGCAGTGTGGGACGCCTCGAAGCTTTCTTT.

CDR3 coding DNA: TGTGCCAGCCAAAACCCGGGACAGGCGGGGTGGTACACCTTC. Protein: CASQNPGQAGWYTF. The gene calls are TRBV2 and TRBJ1-2, with 8 bases lining up with TRBD1. V dropped 8 bases and J dropped 11; count of bases not matched to a gene: 16. This CDR3 has 14 residues. Germline V gene lookup returns CDR1 SNHLY and CDR2 FYNNEI.

This clonotype was detected only a few times. The chain links TRBV29-1 to TRBJ2-6, with D unresolved. V was trimmed by 5 bases and J by 0 bases, leaving 11 bases between them. This CDR3 is 15 amino acids long. Germline V gene data show CDR1 as SQVTM and CDR2 as ANQGSEA. For the CDR3, the DNA is TGCAGCGTTCGAGCAGGTTCCTCTGGGGCCAACGTCCTGACTTTC. This codes for CSVRAGSSGANVLTF. Looking up the rest from reference TRBV29-1 and TRBJ2-6 gives the full variable domain: SAVISQKPSRDICQRGTSLTIQCQVDSQVTMMFWYRQQPGQSLTLIATANQGSEATYESGFVIDKFPISRPNLTFSTLTVSNMSPEDSSIYLCSVRAGSSGANVLTFGAGSRLTVL.

J is TRBJ2-7 and V is TRBV7-2; possible D gene TRBD2, 6 bases. The V gene lost 5 bases and the J gene lost 0 bases, with 14 bases spanning the gap. The V gene's germline CDR1 is SGHTA and CDR2 FQGNSA. This CDR3 is 15 amino acids long. CDR3 coding DNA: TGTGCCAGCAGCCCCTGGGACTCCCCCTCCTACGAGCAGTACTTC. Amino acids: CASSPWDSPSYEQYF.

The chain employs TRBV7-9 and TRBJ1-2, with 11 nucleotides matching TRBD1. V was pared by 4 bases and J by 5 bases, with 9 bases of the junction left unmatched. This CDR3 is built from 16 residues. Germline V gives CDR1 SEHNR, CDR2 FQNEAQ (reference sequence). CDR3 coding DNA: TGTGCCAGCAGCTCAGGGCTGGGACAGGGGGTATATGGCTACACCTTC. Translation gives CASSSGLGQGVYGYTF. Complete variable domain (other parts from reference TRBV7-9 and TRBJ1-2): DTGVSQNPRHKITKRGQNVTFRCDPISEHNRLYWYRQTLGQGPEFLTYFQNEAQLEKSRLLSDRFSAERPKGSFSTLEIQRTEQGDSAMYLCASSSGLGQGVYGYTFGSGTRLTVV.

This clonotype was picked up a small number of times. CDR3 coding DNA: TGTGCCAGCAAGGGCCACTTACTAGCCAAAAACATTCAGTACTTC. Amino acid sequence: CASKGHLLAKNIQYF. The chain employs TRBV28 and TRBJ2-4, with D unclear. The CDR3 loop spans 15 amino acids. Deletions cut 7 bases from V and 0 bases from J, with 13 bases between. Germline V CDR1 and CDR2: MDHEN, SYDVKM. Looking up the rest from reference TRBV28 and TRBJ2-4 gives the full variable domain: DVKVTQSSRYLVKRTGEKVFLECVQDMDHENMFWYRQDPGLGLRLIYFSYDVKMKEKGDIPEGYSVSREKKERFSLILESASTNQTSMYLCASKGHLLAKNIQYFGAGTRLSVL.

This clonotype occurred many times. This sequence joins TRBV3-1 and TRBJ1-2; D may be TRBD1 (5 bases). The CDR3 length is 14 residues. The V gene lost 6 bases and the J gene lost 4 bases, with 15 bases spanning the gap. The germline gives CDR1 LGHDT, CDR2 YNNKEL (reference sequence). This CDR3 reads CASRAGPMIYGYTF. DNA for the CDR3: TGTGCCAGCAGGGCGGGACCGATGATCTATGGCTACACCTTC.

The chain employs TRBV11-2 and TRBJ2-7, with TRBD2 as a possible D gene (7 bases). Germline lookup yields CDR1 SGHAT and CDR2 FQNNGV. Trimming took off 0 bases at V and 7 bases at J, with 25 bases between the two ends. The CDR3 runs 18 residues. As DNA, the CDR3 is TGTGCCAGCAGCTTAGAGTCGTTGCGGGGGCCCCCCTTGAGGGAGCAGTACTTC. Its translation is CASSLESLRGPPLREQYF.

This clonotype appeared a few times. The chain is built from TRBV7-3 and TRBJ2-5; D unclear. The germline V gene has CDR1 SGHTA and CDR2 FQGTGA. Trimming took off 2 bases at V and 0 bases at J, with 7 bases between the two ends. The CDR3 loop spans 14 amino acids. CDR3 sequence: CASSLSHNQETQYF. CDR3 coding DNA: TGTGCCAGCAGCTTATCCCACAACCAAGAGACCCAGTACTTC.

This sequence joins TRBV20-1 and TRBJ2-1, with 11 bases matching TRBD2. The CDR3 runs to 16 residues. Germline lookup yields CDR1 DFQATT and CDR2 SNEGSKA (reference sequence). V was clipped by 1 base and J by 3 bases; unmatched bases: 5. The CDR3 reads CSARGSGLAGYNEQFF. CDR3 nucleotides: TGCAGTGCTAGAGGGTCCGGACTAGCGGGCTACAATGAGCAGTTCTTC.

The rearrangement links TRBV6-5 to TRBJ2-5; a weak D match, TRBD2 (5 bases). The CDR3 totals 14 residues. CDR1 and CDR2 (germline): MNHEY, SVGAGI. The V end lost 2 bases, the J end lost 5 bases, and 12 bases lay between the germline ends. CDR3 nucleotides: TGTGCCAGCAGTTACGGCGGGTACCGGGAGACCCAGTACTTC. Its protein product is CASSYGGYRETQYF.

This clonotype was observed at least ten times. V is TRBV28 and J is TRBJ2-5; tentative D call: TRBD2 (6 bases). With 4 bases removed from V and 5 bases from J, the gap between germline ends came to 14 bases. Germline loops: CDR1 MDHEN, CDR2 SYDVKM. The CDR3 extends over 14 amino acids. CDR3 protein: CASSSTGEGETQYF. The CDR3 nucleotides are TGTGCCAGCAGTTCAACGGGAGAGGGGGAGACCCAGTACTTC.

This clonotype was seen a few times. The chain combines TRBV20-1 with TRBJ2-1, with 7 bases matching TRBD2. V lost 7 bases and J lost 5; bases outside the gene matches: 8. CDR1 DFQATT and CDR2 SNEGSKA come from the germline V gene (reference sequence). The CDR3 totals 13 residues. The CDR3 spells CSEEAGPHNEQFF. The CDR3 region has the DNA TGCAGTGAAGAAGCGGGACCTCACAATGAGCAGTTCTTC.

The J gene is TRBJ1-2, the V gene TRBV29-1; 8 bases match TRBD1. CDR3 length: 14 amino acids. CDR1 SQVTM and CDR2 ANQGSEA come from the germline V gene. V trimming: 0 bases; J trimming: 4 bases; junction bases outside the gene matches: 4. The CDR3 DNA sequence: TGCAGCGTTGAAGAACAGACAGGGGTCTATGGCTACACCTTC. Amino acid sequence: CSVEEQTGVYGYTF.